Below are 16 T cell receptor beta chains sequenced from a single sample in a study of CD8 T cells in Susac syndrome. Roughly 0.45 to 1 ug RNA was reverse transcribed with random hexamers. TCRdb reanalysed the immunoSEQ multiplex PCR reads using MiXCR and keeps one entry per CDR3 protein. The repertoire holds about 66,000 distinct CDR3 sequences, with about 94% as singletons. The specimen was CD8+ T cells from PBMCs. These receptors originate from a human donor with multiple sclerosis.

The CDR3 DNA follows: TGCAGCATCAGGGGACAGGGCAACTACGAGCAGTACTTC. As protein: CSIRGQGNYEQYF. The chain links TRBV29-1 to TRBJ2-7, with 9 bases identical to TRBD1. The V segment lost 8 bases and the J segment 3 bases; nucleotides outside the gene matches: 8. Germline V lookup: CDR1 SQVTM, CDR2 ANQGSEA. The CDR3 spans 13 residues.

The V call is TRBV9, the J call TRBJ2-1; D gene unclear. V dropped 2 bases and J dropped 4 bases, with 13 bases sitting between them. Germline V gene sequence: CDR1 SGDLS, CDR2 YYNGEE. The CDR3 totals 15 residues. CDR3 sequence reads: CASSVSWSVYNEQFF. In DNA, the CDR3 is TGTGCCAGCAGCGTTTCATGGAGTGTTTACAATGAGCAGTTCTTC. Combining the CDR3 with reference TRBV9 and TRBJ2-1 gives the whole variable domain DSGVTQTPKHLITATGQRVTLRCSPRSGDLSVYWYQQSLDQGLQFLIQYYNGEERAKGNILERFSAQQFPDLHSELNLSSLELGDSALYFCASSVSWSVYNEQFFGPGTRLTVL.

This clonotype was recorded a few times. The V gene is TRBV28, the J gene TRBJ2-7; TRBD1 agrees at 7 bases. This CDR3 is built from 12 residues. V lost 4 bases, J lost 3 bases, and 0 bases stayed unmatched. Germline CDR1 is MDHEN and CDR2 is SYDVKM. CDR3 sequence (DNA): TGTGCCAGCAGTTGGGACAGCTACGAGCAGTACTTC. Its protein is CASSWDSYEQYF.

The chain joins TRBV20-1 to TRBJ2-1; D is uncertain. Germline lookup yields CDR1 DFQATT and CDR2 SNEGSKA (reference sequence). V was shortened by 0 bases and J by 6 bases, with 18 bases between the two germline ends. CDR3 length: 16 amino acids. Here the CDR3 reads CSARDRLAYLPNEQFF. DNA for the CDR3: TGCAGTGCTAGAGATCGGTTGGCCTACCTACCCAATGAGCAGTTCTTC.

This CDR3 reads CASRGQKYQETQYF. CDR3 DNA sequence: TGTGCCAGCAGAGGACAGAAGTACCAAGAGACCCAGTACTTC. This chain links TRBV28 with TRBJ2-5; TRBD1 is a possible D gene (6 bases). V lost 6 bases to trimming and J lost 0 bases, with 11 bases between them. The germline gives CDR1 MDHEN, CDR2 SYDVKM. This CDR3 comprises 14 residues.

This clonotype has only one observation. V and J are TRBV20-1 and TRBJ2-1, with a tentative D call TRBD1 (5 bases). Per germline, CDR1 DFQATT and CDR2 SNEGSKA (reference sequence). Trimming pared 6 bases from V and 2 bases from J, leaving 17 bases between. The CDR3 length is 15 residues. DNA for the CDR3: TGCAGTGCCACCCCCCGAGACAGTCCCTACAATGAGCAGTTCTTC. Its protein product is CSATPRDSPYNEQFF.

This sequence joins TRBV27 and TRBJ1-3; D is undetermined. The V end lost 8 bases, the J end lost 2 bases, and 4 bases lay between the germline ends. The CDR3 contains 11 residues. CDR1 and CDR2 from the germline V gene are MNHEY and SMNVEV (reference sequence). This CDR3 reads CASGTGNTIYF. CDR3 in DNA: TGTGCCAGCGGTACTGGAAACACCATATATTTT.

V usage is TRBV7-9 and J usage is TRBJ1-6; unclear D gene. V was cut by 5 bases and J by 6 bases, with 11 bases left in between. The CDR3 runs 14 residues. CDR1 and CDR2 (germline): SEHNR, FQNEAQ (reference sequence). The CDR3 reads CASSQTESNSPLHF. The CDR3 DNA follows: TGTGCCAGCAGCCAAACAGAGAGTAATTCACCCCTCCACTTT.

The chain is built from TRBV13 and TRBJ2-5, with D tentatively TRBD2 (6 bases). The germline V gene encodes CDR1 PRHDT and CDR2 FYEKMQ (reference sequence). The germline V and J ends were trimmed by 4 bases and 5 bases, with 14 bases remaining between them. This CDR3 comprises 14 residues. CDR3 bases: TGTGCCAGCAGCTCACAAGGCGGGACCGAGACCCAGTACTTC. Its protein product is CASSSQGGTETQYF. The whole variable domain, filled in from reference TRBV13 and TRBJ2-5, reads AAGVIQSPRHLIKEKRETATLKCYPIPRHDTVYWYQQGPGQDPQFLISFYEKMQSDKGSIPDRFSAQQFSDYHSELNMSSLELGDSALYFCASSSQGGTETQYFGPGTRLLVL.

The rearrangement joins TRBV6-5 to TRBJ2-7, with no clear D. The CDR3 extends over 13 amino acids. V dropped 2 bases and J dropped 6 bases, with 11 bases sitting between them. CDR1 MNHEY and CDR2 SVGAGI come from the germline V gene. CDR3 nucleotide sequence: TGTGCCAGCAGTTACAGATTAGAATTCGAGCAGTACTTC. It encodes CASSYRLEFEQYF.

The chain carries TRBV13 and TRBJ1-1; weak D call: TRBD1 (5 bases). The V end lost 4 bases, the J end lost 5 bases, and 14 bases lay between the germline ends. CDR1 and CDR2 from the germline V gene are PRHDT and FYEKMQ (reference sequence). This CDR3 comprises 14 residues. CDR3 sequence: CASSWRGDGTEAFF. As DNA, the CDR3 is TGTGCCAGCAGCTGGAGGGGAGATGGGACTGAAGCTTTCTTT.

The V gene is TRBV29-1, the J gene TRBJ2-7, with 9 bases that match TRBD1. The CDR3 has 14 residues. From germline, CDR1 is SQVTM and CDR2 ANQGSEA. V shed 3 bases and J 5 bases; nucleotides not matched to a gene: 8. The CDR3 loop reads CSVDSGTGLNEQYF. The CDR3 nucleotides read TGCAGCGTTGACTCCGGGACAGGGTTAAACGAGCAGTACTTC.

The chain has TRBV6-6 and TRBJ2-3, with D perhaps assigned TRBD1 or TRBD2 (5 bases each). Germline assignment: CDR1 MNHNY and CDR2 SVGAGI (reference sequence). The V end lost 8 bases, the J end lost 2 bases, and 17 bases lay between the germline ends. The CDR3 totals 15 residues. CDR3 sequence: CASLEGTVNTDTQYF. The DNA of the CDR3 is TGTGCCAGCCTAGAGGGGACGGTAAACACAGATACGCAGTATTTT.

The CDR3, as DNA: TGTGCCAGCACCGCGTCCCCCTACGAGCAGTACTTC. This encodes CASTASPYEQYF. The genes are TRBV7-9 and TRBJ2-7; D call uncertain. The CDR3 has 12 amino acids. CDR1 is SEHNR, CDR2 FQNEAQ, per germline (reference sequence). V dropped 7 bases and J dropped 2 bases, with 9 bases sitting between them. The entire variable domain, with the rest obtained from reference TRBV7-9 and TRBJ2-7, is as follows: DTGVSQNPRHKITKRGQNVTFRCDPISEHNRLYWYRQTLGQGPEFLTYFQNEAQLEKSRLLSDRFSAERPKGSFSTLEIQRTEQGDSAMYLCASTASPYEQYFGPGTRLTVT.

To note about this clonotype: Relative to the germline gene, one junction end is altered; a read error may explain this. The rearrangement links TRBV2 to TRBJ1-2; D uncertain. This CDR3 contains 12 residues. Germline loops: CDR1 SNHLY, CDR2 FYNNEI. CDR3 DNA: TGTGCCAGCACTGAAACGAACTATGGCTACACCTTC. Translation gives CASTETNYGYTF. The full variable domain, rest sourced from reference TRBV2 and TRBJ1-2, is EPEVTQTPSHQVTQMGQEVILRCVPISNHLYFYWYRQILGQKVEFLVSFYNNEISEKSEIFDDQFSVERPDGSNFTLKIRSTKLEDSAMYFCASTETNYGYTFGSGTRLTVV.

This rearrangement joins TRBV13 to TRBJ2-5, with TRBD1 as a possible D gene (5 bases). V was clipped by 5 bases and J by 4 bases, with 11 bases between them. The CDR3 consists of 13 residues. Germline values: CDR1 PRHDT, CDR2 FYEKMQ (reference sequence). CDR3 loop: CASSPQGLETQYF. The CDR3 nucleotides read TGTGCCAGCAGCCCCCAGGGATTAGAGACCCAGTACTTC.